Shown below are 20 T cell receptor beta chains from a single sample sequenced in a study of blood T cell repertoires in COVID-19. Profiled with immunoSEQ multiplex PCR; TCRdb holds only in-frame clones, not every one. This repertoire shows about 260,000 clones, 84% found once; its top ten account for more than 1.5%. Specimen: peripheral blood. The source of these receptors is a middle-aged woman who had recovered from COVID-19.

On this clone itself: The junction and the germline gene differ at one end; a read error may be behind it. The V call is TRBV12-3 or TRBV12-4, the J call TRBJ1-4; 7 bases line up with TRBD1. This CDR3 has 11 amino acids. This CDR3 reads CASSLGGQQIF. CDR3 nucleotides: TGTGCCAGCAGTTTAGGGGGACAGCAGATTTTT.

This chain uses TRBV21-1 with TRBJ2-3; no DNA check was done on the table's D call, TRBD2. TRBV21-1 constitutes a pseudogene. The CDR3 is 11 amino acids. Here the CDR3 DNA reads TGTGCCAGCCCTTCGACAGATACGCAGTATTTT. As protein: CASPSTDTQYF.

The chain has TRBV6-5 and TRBJ2-7, with a tentative D call TRBD1 (5 bases). V was cut by 4 bases and J by 2 bases, with 12 bases left in between. Germline-derived CDR1 and CDR2 are MNHEY and SVGAGI. The CDR3 is 14 amino acids. CDR3 loop: CASSSQGDPYEQYF. The CDR3 nucleotides are TGTGCCAGCAGTTCCCAGGGTGACCCCTACGAGCAGTACTTC.

The gene calls are TRBV19 and TRBJ1-6, with 7 bases identical to TRBD1. This CDR3 contains 14 residues. The V gene's germline CDR1 is LNHDA and CDR2 SQIVND (reference sequence). Trimming at V came to 6 bases and at J to 6 bases, leaving 5 bases not matched to a gene. The CDR3 DNA follows: TGTGCCAGTAGGAGACAGGGCGGTAATTCACCCCTCCACTTT. Its translation: CASRRQGGNSPLHF.

V usage is TRBV5-1 and J usage is TRBJ2-2; possible D gene TRBD2, 6 bases. Trimming stripped 2 bases from V and 1 base from J, with 6 bases between. This CDR3 has 14 residues. Germline V gene data show CDR1 as SGHRS and CDR2 as YFSETQ. The CDR3 reads CASSLAGNTGELFF. The CDR3 nucleotides read TGCGCCAGCAGCTTAGCGGGGAACACCGGGGAGCTGTTTTTT. The full variable domain, in which reference TRBV5-1 and TRBJ2-2 provide the parts outside the CDR3, is KAGVTQTPRYLIKTRGQQVTLSCSPISGHRSVSWYQQTPGQGLQFLFEYFSETQRNKGNFPGRFSGRQFSNSRSEMNVSTLELGDSALYLCASSLAGNTGELFFGEGSRLTVL.

V and J are TRBV5-1 and TRBJ1-5; unclear D gene. This CDR3 contains 13 residues. From germline, CDR1 is SGHRS and CDR2 YFSETQ. Trimming shortened V by 2 bases and J by 4 bases, and 7 bases separated the two germline ends. This CDR3 is CASSLAENQPQHF. The CDR3 DNA reads as TGCGCCAGCAGCTTAGCGGAAAATCAGCCCCAGCATTTT.

The V call is TRBV5-1, the J call TRBJ2-5, with D maybe TRBD2 (5 bases). V lost 0 bases and J lost 0, with 6 bases in between. CDR1 is SGHRS, CDR2 YFSETQ, per germline. The length of the CDR3 is 14 residues. CDR3 in DNA: TGCGCCAGCAGCTTGGGAGGGTACCAAGAGACCCAGTACTTC. It translates to CASSLGGYQETQYF.

The V call is TRBV5-1, the J call TRBJ2-7; 9 nucleotides agree with TRBD1. V lost 5 bases to trimming and J lost 4 bases; unmatched junction nucleotides: 7. Germline CDR1 and CDR2: SGHRS and YFSETQ. The CDR3 is 14 residues long. CDR3 protein: CASRPGTGIYEQYF. In nucleotides, the CDR3 is TGCGCCAGCAGGCCCGGGACAGGGATATACGAGCAGTACTTC.

This clone was seen just once. This chain joins TRBV28 and TRBJ2-7; 8 bases agree with TRBD1. Germline CDR1 reads MDHEN; CDR2 reads SYDVKM. V lost 10 bases to trimming and J lost 0 bases; unmatched junction nucleotides: 5. The CDR3 is 13 residues long. The CDR3 DNA follows: TGTGCCATCTCAGGGGGCCCCTCCTACGAGCAGTACTTC. It encodes CAISGGPSYEQYF.

The rearrangement links TRBV3-1 (or the pseudogene TRBV3-2) to TRBJ2-5; D call uncertain. This CDR3 has 14 residues. Germline loops: CDR1 LGHDT, CDR2 YNNKEL (reference sequence). Trimming shortened V by 4 bases and J by 5 bases, and 14 bases separated the two germline ends. As DNA, the CDR3 is TGTGCCAGCAGCCGACGGGTAGCACGGGAGACCCAGTACTTC. Translation gives CASSRRVARETQYF.

The rearrangement links TRBV3-1 (or the pseudogene TRBV3-2) to TRBJ2-4; D might be TRBD2 (6 bases). The ends were cut back, 4 bases at V and 8 bases at J, with 12 bases in the middle. CDR3 length equals 13 residues. The V gene's germline CDR1 is LGHDT and CDR2 YNNKEL (reference sequence). The CDR3 region is CASSPRGTDIQYF. CDR3 DNA: TGTGCCAGCAGCCCCCGGGGGACTGACATTCAGTACTTC.

This chain joins TRBV4-1 and TRBJ1-6, with D perhaps TRBD1 (5 bases). The CDR3 covers 15 residues. CDR1 and CDR2 from the germline V gene are MGHRA and YSYEKL. V was cut by 0 bases and J by 8 bases, with 11 bases left in between. Written as DNA, the CDR3 is TGCGCCAGCAGCCAAGATTCAGGGAGGGATTCACCCCTCCACTTT. Translation gives CASSQDSGRDSPLHF.

CDR3 DNA sequence: TGTGCCTGGAGTGACAGACAGGGGCCCCCTAACTATGGCTACACCTTC. Translating gives CAWSDRQGPPNYGYTF. The chain couples TRBV30 to TRBJ1-2, with 8 bases matching TRBD1. The CDR3 contains 16 residues. Unmatched junction bases numbered 7, after V lost 1 base and J lost 0 bases. Germline CDR1 and CDR2: GTSNPN and SVGIG (reference sequence).

CDR3 amino acids: CASSATPGGPQHF. CDR3 DNA: TGTGCCAGCAGTGCTACCCCCGGGGGTCCCCAGCATTTT. The chain joins TRBV27 to TRBJ1-5; TRBD1 might be the D (5 bases). This CDR3 comprises 13 residues. Germline lookup yields CDR1 MNHEY and CDR2 SMNVEV (reference sequence). With 5 bases removed from V and 10 bases from J, the gap between germline ends came to 15 bases.

The chain has TRBV2 and TRBJ2-3, with 7 bases lining up with TRBD2. J lost 2 bases, V lost 7 bases, and 3 bases had no gene match. Germline V gives CDR1 SNHLY, CDR2 FYNNEI. The CDR3 spans 13 residues. The CDR3 reads CASTGLNTDTQYF. The CDR3 bases are TGTGCCAGCACGGGACTAAACACAGATACGCAGTATTTT.

The V and J genes are TRBV6-4 and TRBJ2-7; TRBD2 matches 7 bases. Trimming cost V 2 bases and J 0 bases; bases outside gene matches: 7. Germline CDR1 reads MRHNA; CDR2 reads SNTAGT. This CDR3 is 16 amino acids long. The CDR3 sequence is CASSDALADLSYEQYF. Here the CDR3 DNA reads TGTGCCAGCAGTGACGCCCTAGCGGACCTCTCCTACGAGCAGTACTTC.

In its sample, this clone was seen a few times. J is TRBJ2-7 and V is TRBV28; 8 bases are a match to TRBD1. The J segment lost 0 bases and the V segment lost 7 bases, leaving 14 bases of the junction unmatched. Germline V gene lookup returns CDR1 MDHEN and CDR2 SYDVKM. The CDR3 contains 17 residues. In DNA form, the CDR3 reads TGTGCCAGCATCCCAGGACAGGGAATGGGCGGCTCCTACGAGCAGTACTTC. Its translation: CASIPGQGMGGSYEQYF.

The chain employs TRBV7-6 and TRBJ2-3; tentatively, D is TRBD1 (5 bases). The CDR3 sequence is 16 residues long. In germline, CDR1 is SGHVS, CDR2 FNYEAQ. Trimming pared 2 bases from V and 1 base from J, leaving 13 bases between. The CDR3 region has the DNA TGTGCCAGCAGCTTAACCCAGACAGCCGGCACAGATACGCAGTATTTT. It yields the protein CASSLTQTAGTDTQYF.

The chain carries TRBV24-1 and TRBJ2-3, with 7 bases matching TRBD1. This CDR3 contains 14 residues. Germline V CDR1 and CDR2: KGHDR, SFDVKD. The J segment lost 3 bases and the V segment lost 4 bases, leaving 3 bases of the junction unmatched. The CDR3 protein is CATSERGRTDTQYF. In nucleotides, the CDR3 is TGTGCCACCAGTGAGAGGGGGCGGACAGATACGCAGTATTTT.

The V and J genes are TRBV2 and TRBJ2-7; 10 bases match TRBD1. Germline-derived CDR1 and CDR2 are SNHLY and FYNNEI. Trimming took 6 bases from V and 4 from J; bases not matched to a gene: 9. The CDR3 is 15 residues long. CDR3 region: CASSKGQGFLYEQYF. CDR3 in DNA: TGTGCCAGCAGCAAGGGACAGGGGTTTTTATACGAGCAGTACTTC.